These 2 T cell receptor beta chains were sequenced from one sample in a study of long-term antiretroviral therapy in people with HIV. Researchers report immunoSEQ v3.0 was run at survey level. Sequencing was performed with immunoSEQ multiplex PCR; in TCRdb, only in-frame clones are kept and a portion is missing. The table lists around 20,000 clones, around three quarters of them singletons. The source was unsorted PBMCs, collected 0.5 years before starting antiretroviral therapy. The receptor set was obtained from a man younger than 35 with HIV.

This clone appeared a few times. The genes are TRBV11-1 and TRBJ2-7; TRBD2 is a possible D gene (5 bases). Trimming cost V 1 base and J 5 bases, with 12 bases left between them. The CDR3 runs 14 residues. CDR1 is SGHAT, CDR2 FQDESV, per germline (reference sequence). The CDR3: CASSLDGSPHEQYF. CDR3 coding DNA: TGTGCCAGCAGCTTAGATGGGAGTCCCCACGAGCAGTACTTC.

The J gene is TRBJ2-2, the V gene TRBV6-5; 9 nucleotides match TRBD1. Germline V CDR1 and CDR2: MNHEY, SVGAGI. Unmatched junction bases numbered 4, after V lost 2 bases and J lost 6 bases. The CDR3 runs to 15 residues. The CDR3 sequence is CASSYGTGTAGELFF. CDR3 in DNA: TGTGCCAGCAGTTACGGGACAGGGACTGCCGGGGAGCTGTTTTTT.